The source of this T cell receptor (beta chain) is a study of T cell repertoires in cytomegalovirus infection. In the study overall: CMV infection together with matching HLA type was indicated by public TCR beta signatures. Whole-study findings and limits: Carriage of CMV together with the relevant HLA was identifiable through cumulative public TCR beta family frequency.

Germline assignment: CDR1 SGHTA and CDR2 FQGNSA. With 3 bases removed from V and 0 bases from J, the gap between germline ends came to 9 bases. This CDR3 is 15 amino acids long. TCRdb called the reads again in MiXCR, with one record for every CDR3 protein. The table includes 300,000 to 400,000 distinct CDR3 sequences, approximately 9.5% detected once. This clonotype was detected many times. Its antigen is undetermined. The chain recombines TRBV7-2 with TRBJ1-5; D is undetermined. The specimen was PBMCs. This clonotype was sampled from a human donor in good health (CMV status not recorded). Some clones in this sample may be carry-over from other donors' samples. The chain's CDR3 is CASSLGINSNQPQHF. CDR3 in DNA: TGTGCCAGCAGCTTGGGGATTAATAGCAATCAGCCCCAGCATTTT.